This record concerns one T cell receptor beta chain sequence. Its target is unknown. The sample belongs to a study of OX40 agonist ivuxolimab in advanced cancers. Across the study: Given to patients was ivuxolimab, an agonistic anti-OX40 (CD134) antibody. Ivuxolimab doses were 0.01, 0.1, 0.3, 1.5, 3 or 10 mg/kg every 2 weeks.

Findings and caveats of the study: The average count of expanded clones was higher among CD8+ T cells than among CD4+.

TCRdb's table, derived via immunoSEQ multiplex PCR, lists solely in-frame clones and lacks some. The repertoire holds more than 80,000 clones, with 91% as singletons. This CDR3 spans 12 amino acids. Germline V gives CDR1 GTSNPN, CDR2 SVGIG (reference sequence). With 0 bases clipped from V and 6 bases from J, the junction kept 2 bases outside the gene matches. The specimen comprised CD4+ or CD8+ T cells sorted from blood, sampled in a trial of the OX40 agonist ivuxolimab. The source of this sequence is an adult with an advanced solid tumor such as melanoma, head and neck, liver or kidney cancer. This chain connects TRBV30 to TRBJ2-7; 7 nucleotides match TRBD1. The CDR3 DNA follows: TGTGCCTGGAGTGTAGGGGGCGCCGAGCAGTACTTC. It is translated as CAWSVGGAEQYF.